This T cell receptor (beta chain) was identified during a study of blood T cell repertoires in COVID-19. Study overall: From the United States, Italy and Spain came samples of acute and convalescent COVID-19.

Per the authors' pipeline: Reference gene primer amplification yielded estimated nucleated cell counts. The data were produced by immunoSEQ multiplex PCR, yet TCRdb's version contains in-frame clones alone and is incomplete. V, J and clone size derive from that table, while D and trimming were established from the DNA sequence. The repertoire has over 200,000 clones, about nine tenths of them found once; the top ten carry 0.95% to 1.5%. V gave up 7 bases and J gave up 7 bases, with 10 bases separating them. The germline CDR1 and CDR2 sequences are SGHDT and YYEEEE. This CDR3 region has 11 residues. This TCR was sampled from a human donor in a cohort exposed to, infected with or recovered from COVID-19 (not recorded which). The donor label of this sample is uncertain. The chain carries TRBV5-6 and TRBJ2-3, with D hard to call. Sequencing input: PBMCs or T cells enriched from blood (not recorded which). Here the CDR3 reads CASAFGYTQYF. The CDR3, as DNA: TGTGCCAGCGCCTTCGGGTATACGCAGTATTTT.